This paragraph covers one TCR beta chain sequence. The antigen remains undetermined. These data originate in a study of OX40 agonist ivuxolimab in advanced cancers. V was trimmed by 5 bases and J by 6 bases, leaving 17 bases between them. The CDR3 length is 14 residues. Germline V lookup: CDR1 MDHEN, CDR2 SYDVKM. Data came from immunoSEQ multiplex PCR; TCRdb stores just in-frame clones and leaves some out. The sample has about 18,000 clones, around 70% seen once. General study findings and limits: Expanded clones tended on average to be more numerous among CD8+ T cells than CD4+. Low levels of normalized T-cell clonal expansion also appeared in some nonresponders. At doses 0.1 to 3.0 mg/kg, CD4+ and CD8+ clones expanded.

The TCR was taken from an adult with an advanced solid tumor such as melanoma, head and neck, liver or kidney cancer. The rearrangement uses TRBV28 and TRBJ2-7; D possibly corresponds to TRBD1 (6 bases). The specimen was CD4+ or CD8+ T cells sorted from blood, collected in a trial of the OX40 agonist ivuxolimab. This CDR3 reads CASSRRGGWSEQYF. CDR3 sequence (DNA): TGTGCCAGCAGTCGCCGAGGGGGATGGAGCGAGCAGTACTTC.